A single sample is the source of the 27 T cell receptor beta chains below, sequenced in a study of shared clonotypes between healthy human individuals. Produced via immunoSEQ multiplex PCR; TCRdb's table is partial and in-frame only. In the table there are over a million clones, around 98% of which are singletons. Material: naive CD4+ T cells sorted from blood. Regarding subset: CD45RA+ positively selected. These receptors originate from a man aged 25-45 years in good health.

This chain uses TRBV5-1 with TRBJ1-1; a weak D match, TRBD1 (6 bases). Germline V lookup: CDR1 SGHRS, CDR2 YFSETQ. CDR3 size: 16 residues. Trimming shortened V by 5 bases and J by 2 bases, and 19 bases separated the two germline ends. The CDR3 protein is CASRAGALGSNTEAFF. The CDR3, as DNA: TGCGCCAGCAGGGCAGGGGCTTTGGGGAGTAACACTGAAGCTTTCTTT. The full variable domain, with the rest looked up from reference TRBV5-1 and TRBJ1-1, is KAGVTQTPRYLIKTRGQQVTLSCSPISGHRSVSWYQQTPGQGLQFLFEYFSETQRNKGNFPGRFSGRQFSNSRSEMNVSTLELGDSALYLCASRAGALGSNTEAFFGQGTRLTVV.

This chain connects TRBV7-2 to TRBJ2-5, with D possibly matching TRBD2 (6 bases). The germline V gene encodes CDR1 SGHTA and CDR2 FQGNSA. The CDR3 loop spans 16 amino acids. Trimming shortened V by 3 bases and J by 4 bases, and 18 bases separated the two germline ends. The CDR3 sequence is CASSFGTGQAGETQYF. In DNA form, the CDR3 reads TGTGCCAGCAGCTTTGGTACAGGCCAAGCGGGAGAGACCCAGTACTTC.

The rearrangement joins TRBV7-6 to TRBJ2-1; TRBD1 is a possible D gene (5 bases). The CDR3 has 15 amino acids. Trimming removed 5 bases from V and 0 bases from J, with 11 bases in between. CDR1 SGHVS and CDR2 FNYEAQ come from the germline V gene. The CDR3, as DNA: TGTGCCAGCAGCCCCAGGGTTAGCTCCTACAATGAGCAGTTCTTC. Encoded protein: CASSPRVSSYNEQFF.

The gene calls are TRBV29-1 and TRBJ2-7; 10 nucleotides agree with TRBD1. Germline V gives CDR1 SQVTM, CDR2 ANQGSEA. CDR3 size: 13 residues. The ends lost 6 bases at V and 5 bases at J; junction bases unmatched: 7. The CDR3 spells CSVSRQGANEQYF. For the CDR3, the DNA is TGCAGCGTCTCCCGACAGGGGGCGAACGAGCAGTACTTC.

This chain joins TRBV7-7 and TRBJ2-5; a possible D gene is TRBD1 (6 bases). The CDR3 consists of 14 residues. The V gene lost 7 bases and the J gene lost 7 bases, with 19 bases spanning the gap. CDR1 is SSHAT and CDR2 is FNYEAQ in the germline V gene (reference sequence). CDR3 sequence: CASTPTGQFGTQYF. The CDR3 nucleotides are TGTGCCAGCACCCCGACAGGTCAATTCGGGACCCAGTACTTC.

V is TRBV6-5 and J is TRBJ2-7; D possibly corresponds to TRBD2 (6 bases). CDR1 MNHEY and CDR2 SVGAGI come from the germline V gene. CDR3 size: 12 residues. V was trimmed by 2 bases and J by 7 bases, leaving 9 bases between them. CDR3 DNA sequence: TGTGCCAGCAGTTACGGGGGGTGGGAGCAGTACTTC. Protein product: CASSYGGWEQYF.

The chain joins TRBV5-1 to TRBJ2-2; D gene ambiguous. The V end lost 6 bases, the J end lost 3 bases, and 18 bases lay between the germline ends. CDR3 length: 16 amino acids. CDR1 SGHRS and CDR2 YFSETQ come from the germline V gene. DNA for the CDR3: TGCGCCAGCACCGCCATAGTTTTTTTTGACACCGGGGAGCTGTTTTTT. Its translation: CASTAIVFFDTGELFF.

The genes are TRBV28 and TRBJ2-5; 11 nucleotides align to TRBD2. The CDR3 sequence is 13 residues long. V dropped 8 bases and J dropped 5; count of bases not matched to a gene: 4. Germline CDR1 reads MDHEN; CDR2 reads SYDVKM. CDR3 sequence (DNA): TGTGCCAGCCGACTAGCGGGATTCGAGACCCAGTACTTC. This translates into CASRLAGFETQYF. Supplemented by reference TRBV28 and TRBJ2-5, the full variable domain reads DVKVTQSSRYLVKRTGEKVFLECVQDMDHENMFWYRQDPGLGLRLIYFSYDVKMKEKGDIPEGYSVSREKKERFSLILESASTNQTSMYLCASRLAGFETQYFGPGTRLLVL.

The gene calls are TRBV27 and TRBJ2-1; 8 positions agree with TRBD1. The CDR3 is 14 amino acids. From germline, CDR1 is MNHEY and CDR2 SMNVEV (reference sequence). In nucleotides, the CDR3 is TGTGCAGGAGGACAGGGAACAACCCCCAATGAGCAGTTCTTC. Its translation is CAGGQGTTPNEQFF.

V and J are TRBV6-5 and TRBJ1-5; D is unclear. The CDR3 covers 14 residues. Germline lookup yields CDR1 MNHEY and CDR2 SVGAGI. V was cut by 0 bases and J by 6 bases, with 9 bases left in between. Here the CDR3 DNA reads TGTGCCAGCAGTTACTCGGCTCGGATTCAGCCCCAGCATTTT. This sequence encodes CASSYSARIQPQHF.

This clone was recorded a few times. This chain connects TRBV21-1 to TRBJ2-7; the D call in the table, TRBD2, was not verified against the DNA. TRBV21-1 represents a pseudogene. This CDR3 is 13 amino acids long. The CDR3 nucleotides read TGTGCCAGCAGCAGGGGGGTAACATACGAGCAGTACTTC. It codes for CASSRGVTYEQYF.

J is TRBJ2-7 and V is TRBV28; TRBD2 matches at 9 bases. The CDR3 is made up of 15 amino acids. J lost 4 bases, V lost 5 bases, and 9 bases had no gene match. CDR1 MDHEN and CDR2 SYDVKM come from the germline V gene. CDR3 region: CASSLMTSGLYEQYF. The CDR3 DNA follows: TGTGCCAGCAGTCTTATGACTAGCGGATTATACGAGCAGTACTTC.

This clone was detected once. Here the CDR3 reads CASSPWGGSSGNTIYF. Written as DNA, the CDR3 is TGTGCCAGCAGCCCTTGGGGCGGGAGCTCTGGAAACACCATATATTTT. V usage is TRBV7-9 and J usage is TRBJ1-3; D may be TRBD1 (5 bases). The CDR3 contains 16 residues. From germline, CDR1 is SEHNR and CDR2 FQNEAQ (reference sequence). Trimming stripped 5 bases from V and 0 bases from J, with 14 bases between.

J is TRBJ1-2 and V is TRBV5-1; D may be TRBD1 (5 bases). The germline gives CDR1 SGHRS, CDR2 YFSETQ. The CDR3 has 13 amino acids. V lost 6 bases and J lost 1, with 10 bases in between. The CDR3 DNA follows: TGCGCCAGCACCGACGACAGTAACTATGGCTACACCTTC. This codes for CASTDDSNYGYTF.

This clone was counted between two and nine times. V is TRBV18 and J is TRBJ1-5; 9 nucleotides match TRBD1. The CDR3 sequence is 15 residues long. Germline lookup yields CDR1 KGHSH and CDR2 LQKENI. V shed 2 bases, J shed 3 bases, and the junction held 2 bases outside the gene matches. The DNA for the CDR3 is TGTGCCAGCTCACCAGGGACAGGGAACAATCAGCCCCAGCATTTT. Protein: CASSPGTGNNQPQHF.

V usage is TRBV6-1 and J usage is TRBJ1-2; no clear D gene. The germline gives CDR1 MNHNS, CDR2 SASEGT. The CDR3 contains 12 residues. The V end was cut by 3 bases, the J end by 2 bases, with 4 bases between. The CDR3 sequence: CASSEVNYGYTF. As DNA, the CDR3 is TGTGCCAGCAGTGAGGTCAACTATGGCTACACCTTC.

This clone has only one observation. The chain uses TRBV7-9 and TRBJ1-5; D is undetermined. CDR3 length equals 14 residues. Deletions cut 2 bases from V and 9 bases from J, with 14 bases between. Germline assignment: CDR1 SEHNR and CDR2 FQNEAQ (reference sequence). The CDR3 sequence is CASSLNSAGVPQHF. CDR3 DNA: TGTGCCAGCAGCTTAAATTCAGCCGGGGTGCCCCAGCATTTT.

The chain employs TRBV18 and TRBJ2-5; possible D gene TRBD1, 5 bases. CDR1 is KGHSH and CDR2 is LQKENI in the germline V gene. This CDR3 has 13 amino acids. With 3 bases removed from V and 4 bases from J, the gap between germline ends came to 9 bases. The CDR3: CASSPRRGETQYF. For the CDR3, the DNA is TGTGCCAGCTCACCGAGAAGGGGAGAGACCCAGTACTTC.

A single count supports this clone. The chain is built from TRBV7-2 and TRBJ2-3; no reliable D call. CDR3 size: 12 residues. CDR1 and CDR2 from the germline V gene are SGHTA and FQGNSA. The V gene lost 3 bases and the J gene lost 3 bases, with 4 bases spanning the gap. The CDR3 region is CASSFVTDTQYF. CDR3 bases: TGTGCCAGCAGCTTTGTTACAGATACGCAGTATTTT.

The V gene is TRBV10-3, the J gene TRBJ1-2, with D maybe TRBD1 (5 bases). Per the germline V gene, CDR1 is ENHRY and CDR2 is SYGVKD. V was trimmed by 8 bases and J by 4 bases, leaving 14 bases between them. This CDR3 has 13 amino acids. Here the CDR3 reads CAIEDGDAYGYTF. CDR3 coding DNA: TGTGCCATCGAAGACGGGGACGCCTATGGCTACACCTTC.

The chain links TRBV5-6 to TRBJ2-7, with 8 bases lining up with TRBD1. Germline CDR1 reads SGHDT; CDR2 reads YYEEEE. The CDR3 is 14 amino acids. The V and J ends lost 5 bases and 3 bases, in that order; junction bases with no gene match: 7. CDR3 loop: CASSRGQADYEQYF. CDR3 sequence (DNA): TGTGCCAGCAGTCGGGGACAGGCAGACTACGAGCAGTACTTC.

This chain joins TRBV5-4 and TRBJ1-2; 9 nucleotides match TRBD1. This CDR3 has 14 residues. Looked up from germline, CDR1 is SGHNT and CDR2 is YYREEE (reference sequence). V gave up 4 bases and J gave up 7 bases; unmatched junction bases: 8. CDR3 in amino acids: CASSTRDRVTGYTF. The DNA for the CDR3 is TGTGCCAGCAGCACCCGGGACAGGGTAACTGGCTACACCTTC.

The chain carries TRBV7-9 and TRBJ2-7; 7 bases map to TRBD2. The CDR3 contains 14 residues. J gave up 7 bases and V 6 bases, and 12 bases lay outside the gene matches. CDR1 and CDR2 from the germline V gene are SEHNR and FQNEAQ (reference sequence). The CDR3, as DNA: TGTGCCAGCAGTTTTTCAGAACTAGCGCGGGAGCAGTACTTC. Its translation: CASSFSELAREQYF.

The genes are TRBV5-4 and TRBJ2-7, with 7 bases identical to TRBD1. The CDR3 has 20 amino acids. Germline V gene sequence: CDR1 SGHNT, CDR2 YYREEE (reference sequence). The V and J ends lost 2 bases and 0 bases, in that order; junction bases with no gene match: 20. CDR3 residues: CASSFYHDRAQDSLSYEQYF. CDR3 in DNA: TGTGCCAGCAGCTTTTATCACGACAGGGCCCAGGATAGCCTCTCCTACGAGCAGTACTTC.

This chain uses TRBV11-2 with TRBJ2-2; no firm D call. Trimming left V 7 bases short and J 1 base short, with 4 bases between. Germline V CDR1 and CDR2: SGHAT, FQNNGV. This CDR3 comprises 12 residues. The CDR3 nucleotides read TGTGCCAGCATAATGAACACCGGGGAGCTGTTTTTT. Translating it yields CASIMNTGELFF.

This sequence joins TRBV28 and TRBJ1-2; D may be TRBD1 (5 bases). Germline V gene lookup returns CDR1 MDHEN and CDR2 SYDVKM. V was cut by 2 bases and J by 7 bases, with 8 bases left in between. The CDR3 is 12 amino acids. This CDR3 is CASSLPGAGYTF. CDR3 nucleotides: TGTGCCAGCAGTTTACCCGGGGCTGGCTACACCTTC.

The CDR3 sequence is CASSSPTLWYEQYF. In nucleotides, the CDR3 is TGTGCCAGCAGCTCCCCCACCCTGTGGTACGAGCAGTACTTC. This chain links TRBV28 with TRBJ2-7; D uncertain. The CDR3 is made up of 14 amino acids. The ends were cut back, 6 bases at V and 4 bases at J, with 16 bases in the middle. Germline V lookup: CDR1 MDHEN, CDR2 SYDVKM. The complete variable domain, with remaining parts taken from reference TRBV28 and TRBJ2-7, reads DVKVTQSSRYLVKRTGEKVFLECVQDMDHENMFWYRQDPGLGLRLIYFSYDVKMKEKGDIPEGYSVSREKKERFSLILESASTNQTSMYLCASSSPTLWYEQYFGPGTRLTVT.